The entry below gives a single T cell receptor beta chain sequence along with its context. Its antigen is undetermined. The source of the sample is a study of T cell responses to AZD1222 COVID-19 vaccine. General study points: Spike-specific TCR breadth and depth grew following two AZD1222 doses. As reported, nearly half of all spike-specific TCRs target variant regions that are unmutated. Sampling captured repertoires only after the peak T cell response.

Clones were sequenced by immunoSEQ multiplex PCR, and TCRdb holds only the in-frame ones, with some missing. The repertoire includes about 140,000 clones, approximately 91% of them detected once, and less than 1.5% sits in the top ten. The specimen was peripheral blood, collected 28 days after the second AZD1222 dose. This sequence was found in an adult who received the AZD1222 COVID-19 vaccine.

CDR3 in DNA: TGTGCCAGCAGCTTGGCCCGGGACAGGTATAATGAAAAACTGTTTTTT. Its protein is CASSLARDRYNEKLFF. The rearrangement uses TRBV5-5 and TRBJ1-4; 8 positions match TRBD1. The CDR3 runs to 16 residues. The germline gives CDR1 SGHKS, CDR2 YYEKEE (reference sequence). Germline trimming cut 0 bases from V and 4 bases from J; bases unmatched to any gene: 5.